Below, 31 T cell receptor beta chains from the same sample are listed, as sequenced in a study of blood T cell repertoires in COVID-19. TCRdb keeps only in-frame clones here, not all; method: immunoSEQ multiplex PCR. The sample has approximately 360,000 clones; 85% to 90% are singletons. Sequencing was done on a sample of peripheral blood. These receptors all come from a man between 18 and 29 years old with active or convalescent COVID-19.

The chain is built from TRBV13 and TRBJ1-2, with 12 bases matching TRBD1. Germline-derived CDR1 and CDR2 are PRHDT and FYEKMQ (reference sequence). The CDR3 covers 16 residues. With V trimmed by 5 bases and J by 1 base, 5 bases remained unmatched. In DNA, the CDR3 is TGTGCCAGCAGCAGAGGGACAGGGGGCAGTAACTATGGCTACACCTTC. It specifies CASSRGTGGSNYGYTF.

This rearrangement joins TRBV6-1 to TRBJ2-7; D is possibly TRBD1 (6 bases). Germline CDR1 reads MNHNS; CDR2 reads SASEGT. With 1 base removed from V and 5 bases from J, the gap between germline ends came to 9 bases. The CDR3 has 13 residues. CDR3 in DNA: TGTGCCAGCAGTGAAGGCAGGGGAGACGAGCAGTACTTC. Translating it yields CASSEGRGDEQYF.

About this clone: Within the sample, other DNA sequences also encode this same CDR3. The J gene is TRBJ1-2, the V gene TRBV27; D is unclear. The V end lost 0 bases, the J end lost 4 bases, and 6 bases lay between the germline ends. Germline V CDR1 and CDR2: MNHEY, SMNVEV (reference sequence). The CDR3 totals 13 residues. The CDR3 bases are TGTGCCAGCAGTTTATCGGCGGGCTATGGCTACACCTTC. Protein sequence: CASSLSAGYGYTF.

This clone was recorded once. The chain links TRBV6-5 to TRBJ2-2, with 8 bases matching TRBD1. This CDR3 comprises 15 residues. Germline V gene lookup returns CDR1 MNHEY and CDR2 SVGAGI. Unmatched junction bases numbered 8, after V lost 6 bases and J lost 5 bases. The DNA for the CDR3 is TGTGCCAGCAGAGCAGACAGGGGAGAGACCGGGGAGCTGTTTTTT. Amino acid sequence: CASRADRGETGELFF.

The V gene is TRBV14, the J gene TRBJ1-2, with D tentatively TRBD1 (5 bases). Germline V lookup: CDR1 SGHDN, CDR2 FVKESK. The CDR3 is 14 amino acids. V dropped 4 bases and J dropped 5 bases, with 14 bases sitting between them. The CDR3 loop reads CASSLTGEIYGYTF. DNA for the CDR3: TGTGCCAGCAGCCTGACGGGGGAGATTTATGGCTACACCTTC.

V is TRBV27 and J is TRBJ2-7, with 8 nucleotides matching TRBD2. The germline CDR1 and CDR2 sequences are MNHEY and SMNVEV (reference sequence). This CDR3 is built from 14 residues. Unmatched junction bases numbered 1, after V lost 3 bases and J lost 0 bases. The DNA for the CDR3 is TGTGCCAGCAGTTTCACTAGCGGCTCCTACGAGCAGTACTTC. Translated: CASSFTSGSYEQYF.

This clone has only a few counts. The J gene is TRBJ2-7, the V gene TRBV6-1; D uncertain. The CDR3 spans 14 residues. Germline V gene lookup returns CDR1 MNHNS and CDR2 SASEGT. V lost 3 bases and J lost 3, with 12 bases in between. Here the CDR3 DNA reads TGTGCCAGCAGTGACGACGGAAACTACTACGAGCAGTACTTC. This sequence encodes CASSDDGNYYEQYF.

The chain combines TRBV29-1 with TRBJ1-1; 7 bases are a match to TRBD1. With V trimmed by 6 bases and J by 1 base, 2 bases remained unmatched. Germline V gene data show CDR1 as SQVTM and CDR2 as ANQGSEA. This CDR3 region has 12 residues. CDR3 region: CSVGQSNTEAFF. The DNA of the CDR3 is TGCAGCGTGGGACAGTCGAACACTGAAGCTTTCTTT.

The chain has TRBV27 and TRBJ1-4; D ambiguous. The V and J ends lost 4 bases and 8 bases respectively, with 14 bases between them. The CDR3 is 14 amino acids. Germline values: CDR1 MNHEY, CDR2 SMNVEV (reference sequence). CDR3 region: CASSSIPSYEKLFF. Written as DNA, the CDR3 is TGTGCCAGCAGTTCTATTCCCTCGTACGAAAAACTGTTTTTT. Variable domain in full (rest from reference TRBV27 and TRBJ1-4): EAQVTQNPRYLITVTGKKLTVTCSQNMNHEYMSWYRQDPGLGLRQIYYSMNVEVTDKGDVPEGYKVSRKEKRNFPLILESPSPNQTSLYFCASSSIPSYEKLFFGSGTQLSVL.

In this sample, this clone turned up once. The V gene is TRBV28, the J gene TRBJ1-5; D is uncertain. Germline CDR1 MDHEN, CDR2 SYDVKM. The CDR3 loop spans 13 amino acids. Trimming took off 9 bases at V and 0 bases at J, with 9 bases between the two ends. Here the CDR3 reads CASSILSNQPQHF. The CDR3 bases are TGTGCCAGTTCTATACTTAGCAATCAGCCCCAGCATTTT.

This clone is a singleton in its sample. This chain links TRBV19 with TRBJ1-4; D gene uncertain. CDR1 LNHDA and CDR2 SQIVND come from the germline V gene (reference sequence). Trimming cost V 3 bases and J 7 bases, with 3 bases left between them. This CDR3 contains 11 residues. CDR3 sequence (DNA): TGTGCCAGTAGTATCGGTGAAAAACTGTTTTTT. Protein product: CASSIGEKLFF. Combining the CDR3 with reference TRBV19 and TRBJ1-4 gives the whole variable domain DGGITQSPKYLFRKEGQNVTLSCEQNLNHDAMYWYRQDPGQGLRLIYYSQIVNDFQKGDIAEGYSVSREKKESFPLTVTSAQKNPTAFYLCASSIGEKLFFGSGTQLSVL.

V gene TRBV19 combines with J gene TRBJ2-1; possibly TRBD1 for D (7 bases). The CDR3 length is 14 residues. Germline CDR1 LNHDA, CDR2 SQIVND (reference sequence). V lost 7 bases, J lost 5 bases, and 15 bases lay in between. The CDR3 sequence is CASNAGGNHNEQFF. The CDR3 DNA is TGTGCCAGTAACGCAGGGGGGAATCACAATGAGCAGTTCTTC.

V is TRBV28 and J is TRBJ1-1, with 8 bases that match TRBD1. V shed 5 bases, J shed 5 bases, and the junction held 7 bases outside the gene matches. The CDR3 runs to 14 residues. Germline V lookup: CDR1 MDHEN, CDR2 SYDVKM. The CDR3 region is CASSAYRGNTEAFF. CDR3 bases: TGTGCCAGCAGTGCATACAGGGGGAATACTGAAGCTTTCTTT.

Only a few counts were recorded for this clone. This chain links TRBV19 with TRBJ1-4, with 7 bases fitting TRBD1. Germline V gives CDR1 LNHDA, CDR2 SQIVND (reference sequence). V shed 6 bases and J 5 bases; nucleotides not matched to a gene: 12. This CDR3 is built from 16 residues. DNA for the CDR3: TGTGCCAGTAGCAAGGGACAGTCTGGAGGAAATGAAAAACTGTTTTTT. Its protein is CASSKGQSGGNEKLFF.

This sequence joins TRBV6-5 and TRBJ2-7, with 7 positions matching TRBD1. Germline lookup yields CDR1 MNHEY and CDR2 SVGAGI. Trimming took 8 bases from V and 2 from J; bases not matched to a gene: 6. The CDR3 runs to 13 residues. The chain's CDR3 is CASLNRGTYEQYF. CDR3 coding DNA: TGTGCCAGCCTAAACAGGGGCACCTACGAGCAGTACTTC.

The V call is TRBV5-6, the J call TRBJ1-1; TRBD1 aligns across 9 bases. The CDR3 spans 15 residues. In germline, CDR1 is SGHDT, CDR2 YYEEEE. V shed 0 bases and J 3 bases; nucleotides not matched to a gene: 3. CDR3 residues: CASSLGDREYTEAFF. In DNA form, the CDR3 reads TGTGCCAGCAGCTTGGGGGACAGGGAGTACACTGAAGCTTTCTTT.

This clone was recorded once. The genes are TRBV7-2 and TRBJ1-3; TRBD1 matches at 7 bases. The CDR3 totals 17 residues. With V trimmed by 1 base and J by 0 bases, 6 bases remained unmatched. Looked up from germline, CDR1 is SGHTA and CDR2 is FQGNSA. Here the CDR3 DNA reads TGTGCCAGCAGCTTAGGTACAGGGACAGACTCTGGAAACACCATATATTTT. The encoded protein is CASSLGTGTDSGNTIYF.

V usage is TRBV6-5 and J usage is TRBJ1-2; D possibly corresponds to TRBD1 (6 bases). Looked up from germline, CDR1 is MNHEY and CDR2 is SVGAGI. The CDR3 is 14 amino acids. CDR3 loop: CASTGSIDNYGYTF. DNA of the CDR3: TGTGCATCTACAGGGAGCATAGATAACTATGGCTACACCTTC.

The CDR3 sequence is CASSPTGVGYTF. CDR3 sequence (DNA): TGTGCCAGCAGTCCGACAGGAGTTGGCTACACCTTC. The gene calls are TRBV12-3 or TRBV12-4 and TRBJ1-2; D might be TRBD1 (6 bases). The CDR3 sequence is 12 residues long. The V gene lost 5 bases and the J gene lost 7 bases, with 11 bases spanning the gap.

The chain carries TRBV5-4 and TRBJ1-2; 9 bases are shared with TRBD1. V gave up 4 bases and J gave up 4 bases; unmatched junction bases: 14. Germline assignment: CDR1 SGHNT and CDR2 YYREEE (reference sequence). The CDR3 is made up of 17 amino acids. This chain's CDR3 is CASSPQGAPRQAYGYTF. CDR3 nucleotides: TGTGCCAGCAGCCCACAGGGGGCGCCCCGCCAAGCCTATGGCTACACCTTC.

This clone was found once. The chain joins TRBV7-2 to TRBJ1-1; D remains ambiguous. V shed 5 bases and J shed 7 bases, with 8 bases lying between them. The CDR3 extends over 11 amino acids. CDR1 is SGHTA, CDR2 FQGNSA, per germline. The DNA for the CDR3 is TGTGCCAGCAGCCTCCGTTATGAAGCTTTCTTT. It translates to CASSLRYEAFF.

The chain is built from TRBV6-2 or TRBV6-3 and TRBJ2-4; 12 bases are shared with TRBD2. The CDR3 covers 16 residues. J lost 6 bases, V lost 4 bases, and 7 bases had no gene match. Germline CDR1 MNHEY, CDR2 SVGEGT. The CDR3 bases are TGTGCCAGCAGTTCCGTACTAGCGGGAGGACTAAACATTCAGTACTTC. Encoded protein: CASSSVLAGGLNIQYF.

The V gene is TRBV20-1, the J gene TRBJ2-3, with 9 bases matching TRBD2. V trimming: 3 bases; J trimming: 0 bases; junction bases outside the gene matches: 7. CDR1 DFQATT and CDR2 SNEGSKA come from the germline V gene (reference sequence). The CDR3 extends over 16 amino acids. The CDR3 is CSASWLAGTSTDTQYF. CDR3 nucleotides: TGCAGTGCTAGTTGGCTAGCGGGAACCAGCACAGATACGCAGTATTTT.

This clone was observed a few times. V gene TRBV14 combines with J gene TRBJ1-2; TRBD1 agrees at 7 bases. Looked up from germline, CDR1 is SGHDN and CDR2 is FVKESK. V lost 4 bases and J lost 4; bases outside the gene matches: 9. The CDR3 has 15 residues. The CDR3 here is CASSPNDRAVYGYTF. CDR3 nucleotides: TGTGCCAGCAGCCCTAATGACAGGGCCGTCTATGGCTACACCTTC.

This sequence joins TRBV27 and TRBJ1-2; 8 positions agree with TRBD1. Unmatched junction bases numbered 9, after V lost 5 bases and J lost 4 bases. From germline, CDR1 is MNHEY and CDR2 SMNVEV (reference sequence). CDR3 length: 15 residues. CDR3 protein: CASSPGAGGGYGYTF. The CDR3 DNA reads TGTGCCAGCAGTCCCGGGGCAGGGGGCGGCTATGGCTACACCTTC.

This clone has a single count. The chain carries TRBV6-5 and TRBJ2-1; 9 nucleotides agree with TRBD2. CDR1 and CDR2 from the germline V gene are MNHEY and SVGAGI. Trimming took 5 bases from V and 3 from J; bases not matched to a gene: 5. The CDR3 has 15 residues. The CDR3 protein is CASSIGSGSYNEQFF. The CDR3 region has the DNA TGTGCCAGCAGTATCGGTAGCGGGAGCTACAATGAGCAGTTCTTC.

This clone was recorded only once. The CDR3 loop reads CALRQGEGTGELFF. The CDR3 DNA follows: TGTGCCCTCCGACAGGGGGAGGGCACCGGGGAGCTGTTTTTT. J is TRBJ2-2 and V is TRBV10-3; 9 bases agree with TRBD1. Germline lookup yields CDR1 ENHRY and CDR2 SYGVKD. CDR3 length equals 14 residues. After removal of 11 bases from V and 4 bases from J, the junction contained 8 bases not matched to a gene.

This clone turned up a few times. The junction departs from the called germline gene at one end, perhaps through a read error. The chain employs TRBV6-2 or TRBV6-3 and TRBJ2-6; tentatively, D is TRBD1 (6 bases). This CDR3 has 18 residues. From germline, CDR1 is MNHEY and CDR2 SVGEGT. The CDR3 region is CASSQLGGASSGANVLTF. The CDR3 bases are TGTGCCAGCAGTCAACTTGGGGGCGCTAGCTCTGGGGCCAACGTGCTGACTTTC.

This chain connects TRBV28 to TRBJ2-7, with D tentatively TRBD2 (6 bases). This CDR3 spans 15 amino acids. The germline V and J ends were trimmed by 7 bases and 1 base, with 17 bases remaining between them. In germline, CDR1 is MDHEN, CDR2 SYDVKM. The CDR3 nucleotides are TGTGCCAGCACGCTCCTCGGGGGTAGGTCCTACGAGCAGTACTTC. Amino acids: CASTLLGGRSYEQYF.

This sequence joins TRBV6-6 and TRBJ2-1; D perhaps matches TRBD2 (6 bases). The CDR3 totals 13 residues. Germline loops: CDR1 MNHNY, CDR2 SVGAGI (reference sequence). Trimming cost V 4 bases and J 12 bases, with 16 bases left between them. The CDR3 protein is CASSFSRDLGQFF. CDR3 in DNA: TGTGCCAGCAGTTTCTCTCGGGACTTGGGGCAGTTCTTC.

The gene calls are TRBV18 and TRBJ2-5; 8 bases agree with TRBD2. V was clipped by 0 bases and J by 7 bases; unmatched bases: 16. The CDR3 contains 18 residues. Germline CDR1 KGHSH, CDR2 LQKENI. The CDR3 sequence is CASSPPVLSGGVVGTQYF. In nucleotides, the CDR3 is TGTGCCAGCTCACCACCGGTACTCAGCGGGGGCGTTGTTGGGACCCAGTACTTC.